This passage covers 10 T cell receptor beta chains from one sample sequenced in a study of graft-versus-host responses after intestinal transplantation. TCRdb's copy holds only in-frame clones and misses some; the assay was immunoSEQ multiplex PCR. The sample yields about 25,000 clones, 90% to 95% seen once. Here the sequenced sample was PBMCs, taken around 30 days after intestinal transplant. The receptors derive from a human patient who received an intestinal transplant, so some T cells may come from the graft donor.

The gene calls are TRBV6-6 and TRBJ2-7; 8 bases are shared with TRBD1. The germline V gene has CDR1 MNHNY and CDR2 SVGAGI (reference sequence). The CDR3 is 14 residues long. J was trimmed by 7 bases and V by 4 bases; bases with no gene match: 9. The CDR3 bases are TGTGCCAGCAGTTCCGGACAGGGCTGGTGGGAGCAGTACTTC. It translates to CASSSGQGWWEQYF.

This chain links TRBV7-2 with TRBJ1-2; unclear D gene. From germline, CDR1 is SGHTA and CDR2 FQGNSA. Trimming shortened V by 5 bases and J by 6 bases, and 13 bases separated the two germline ends. This CDR3 comprises 13 residues. The CDR3 loop reads CASSPGLANGYTF. The CDR3, as DNA: TGTGCCAGCAGCCCAGGTCTAGCCAATGGCTACACCTTC.

The chain combines TRBV19 with TRBJ1-6; unclear D gene. V was shortened by 5 bases and J by 7 bases, with 6 bases between the two germline ends. This CDR3 region has 12 residues. Germline CDR1 is LNHDA and CDR2 is SQIVND (reference sequence). The CDR3, as DNA: TGTGCCAGTAGTGAGAGAAATTCACCCCTCCACTTT. It specifies CASSERNSPLHF.

V and J are TRBV11-3 and TRBJ2-1; 8 bases line up with TRBD1. V lost 1 base, J lost 7 bases, and 9 bases stayed unmatched. There are 16 residues in the CDR3. Germline CDR1 SGHNT, CDR2 YENEEA. This chain's CDR3 is CASSLAFRGRANEQFF. CDR3 bases: TGTGCCAGCAGCTTAGCCTTCAGGGGGCGAGCGAATGAGCAGTTCTTC.

The chain is built from TRBV27 and TRBJ2-3; 10 nucleotides align to TRBD2. CDR1 and CDR2 (germline): MNHEY, SMNVEV (reference sequence). J lost 1 base, V lost 5 bases, and 0 bases had no gene match. The CDR3 totals 14 residues. CDR3 protein: CASSSGRGTDTQYF. For the CDR3, the DNA is TGTGCCAGCAGTAGCGGGAGGGGCACAGATACGCAGTATTTT.

V and J are TRBV9 and TRBJ2-1; 9 nucleotides agree with TRBD1. CDR1 is SGDLS, CDR2 YYNGEE, per germline. J gave up 6 bases and V 2 bases, and 6 bases lay outside the gene matches. The CDR3 length is 15 residues. Here the CDR3 DNA reads TGTGCCAGCAGCGTGGACAGGGGAGGAGGCAATGAGCAGTTCTTC. Protein: CASSVDRGGGNEQFF.

The rearrangement uses TRBV5-4 and TRBJ2-7, with TRBD2 matching over 11 bases. The V segment lost 2 bases and the J segment 8 bases; nucleotides outside the gene matches: 12. This CDR3 comprises 16 residues. Germline CDR1 SGHNT, CDR2 YYREEE (reference sequence). CDR3 amino acids: CASSFASGGLELQQYF. The CDR3 DNA reads TGTGCCAGCAGCTTCGCTAGCGGGGGGCTTGAGTTGCAGCAGTACTTC.

The chain carries TRBV11-2 and TRBJ2-7; D is perhaps TRBD1 (5 bases). The CDR3 has 14 residues. V was trimmed by 7 bases and J by 2 bases, leaving 15 bases between them. Per germline, CDR1 SGHAT and CDR2 FQNNGV. The CDR3 DNA is TGTGCCAGCAACCGTCGGACACTGACCTACGAGCAGTACTTC. Translated: CASNRRTLTYEQYF.

This rearrangement joins TRBV5-1 to TRBJ1-1, with 7 bases fitting TRBD1. Germline values: CDR1 SGHRS, CDR2 YFSETQ. The CDR3 spans 16 residues. V trimming: 4 bases; J trimming: 1 base; junction bases outside the gene matches: 10. In nucleotides, the CDR3 is TGCGCCAGCAGCGGGAGGGGGGACAGCCCGAACACTGAAGCTTTCTTT. Translation gives CASSGRGDSPNTEAFF.

This chain uses TRBV30 with TRBJ2-5; D is undetermined. Germline loops: CDR1 GTSNPN, CDR2 SVGIG (reference sequence). This CDR3 has 11 amino acids. Trimming shortened V by 1 base and J by 5 bases, and 5 bases separated the two germline ends. The CDR3 here is CAWSALETQYF. The CDR3 DNA sequence: TGTGCCTGGAGTGCCCTGGAGACCCAGTACTTC.